These 5 T cell receptor beta chains share one sample of origin, sequenced in a study of blood T cells in healthy people across ages. The use of a sample-barcoded 5' primer and a J-beta primer mix characterized a second PCR of roughly 7 to 12 cycles. TCRdb reprocessed the 5' RACE reads via MiXCR and lists one record per CDR3 protein. The sample yields some 690,000 distinct CDR3 sequences, over 20% seen once. The material sequenced was blood. Source of these receptors: a man between 65 and 85 years old in good health.

V gene TRBV11-2 combines with J gene TRBJ2-7; the match to TRBD1 covers 9 bases. V was clipped by 1 base and J by 3 bases; unmatched bases: 4. Germline lookup yields CDR1 SGHAT and CDR2 FQNNGV. The CDR3 consists of 15 residues. CDR3 nucleotides: TGTGCCAGCAGCTTAGGGGACAGGGAATTCTACGAGCAGTACTTC. Amino acids: CASSLGDREFYEQYF.

The gene calls are TRBV3-1 and TRBJ1-4; possibly TRBD1 for D (5 bases). This CDR3 contains 14 residues. Germline-derived CDR1 and CDR2 are LGHDT and YNNKEL (reference sequence). V was pared by 2 bases and J by 7 bases, with 11 bases between. CDR3: CASSQLPGGEKLFF. The CDR3 bases are TGTGCCAGCAGCCAATTGCCGGGGGGTGAAAAACTGTTTTTT.

This clonotype has a handful of counts. CDR3 DNA: TGTGCCATCAGTGGCCAGCGAAGCTCCCAAGAGACCCAGTACTTC. It yields the protein CAISGQRSSQETQYF. The chain employs TRBV10-3 and TRBJ2-5; D unclear. CDR1 and CDR2 (germline): ENHRY, SYGVKD. The CDR3 is 15 amino acids. V was trimmed by 4 bases and J by 1 base, leaving 13 bases between them.

As to this clonotype: One end of the junction fails to match germline, which may point to a read error. The V call is TRBV5-5, the J call TRBJ2-7; 7 nucleotides match TRBD1. This CDR3 comprises 14 residues. Per germline, CDR1 SGHKS and CDR2 YYEKEE (reference sequence). CDR3: CASSRDRVPYEQCF. CDR3 DNA: TGTGCCAGCAGCCGCGACAGGGTTCCTTACGAGCAGTGCTTC. The variable domain in full, completed from reference TRBV5-5 and TRBJ2-7, reads DAGVTQSPTHLIKTRGQQVTLRCSPISGHKSVSWYQQVLGQGPQFIFQYYEKEERGRGNFPDRFSARQFPNYSSELNVNALLLGDSALYLCASSRDRVPYEQCFGPGTRLTVT.

This clonotype was recorded a few times. This chain uses TRBV5-1 with TRBJ1-1; the match to TRBD1 covers 9 bases. Trimming cost V 3 bases and J 1 base; bases outside gene matches: 13. The CDR3 runs 18 residues. Per the germline V gene, CDR1 is SGHRS and CDR2 is YFSETQ. CDR3 amino acids: CASSSKWGQGPKNTEAFF. In DNA form, the CDR3 reads TGCGCCAGCAGCTCCAAGTGGGGACAGGGACCGAAGAACACTGAAGCTTTCTTT.